This TCR beta chain was identified in a study of T cells after yellow fever vaccination (dated by TCRdb to about 2019). Study-wide context: The SMART-Seq v4 Ultra Low Input RNA kit was used to prepare libraries from fractions with low cell numbers. To follow T-cell clones before and after both primary and booster YFV17D yellow fever vaccination, bulk TCR alpha and beta repertoires underwent longitudinal sequencing. The cohort comprised two healthy male donors, one aged 18 to 30 and one aged 30 to 40 years. Blood was drawn at multiple timepoints before and after primary and secondary immunization, with bulk PBMC replicates and cell subsets isolated. Overall study results and their limits: A small share of clonotypes was detected in both CD4 and CD8 compartments, with the overlap likely arising from convergent recombination. The secondary T-cell response was found to be weaker but faster than the primary response, with a peak reached on day 5 rather than on day 15. The study included only a couple of donors, which limits how far the findings can be generalized. Computational filtering was required because FACS-sorted repertoires could contain abundant contaminating clonotypes from the bulk population. Most clones expanded after primary vaccination (around 96% of CD4 and 88% of CD8) were re-detected after the booster, suggesting that broad memory maintenance occurred.

The sample's treatment or condition label, decoded: live attenuated yellow fever vaccine strain. A standard Ficoll-Paque protocol was used to isolate PBMCs from peripheral blood. CD4 and CD8 T-cell fractions were isolated with Dynabeads CD4 and CD8 positive selection kits. TriZol was used to extract RNA from bulk PBMCs, CD4 and CD8 fractions, and dextramer-positive and dextramer-negative fractions. This clonotype came up many times. Its antigen is unknown. Base qualities were left out, and no much larger clone turns up one base away. TCR cDNA was made using 5'RACE template switching, a step that added a universal primer site and unique molecular identifiers. cDNA synthesis was primed from both the TCR alpha and TCR beta constant segments. Two PCR steps were used to amplify libraries, with sample barcodes and sequencing adapters being added in the second step. Libraries were sequenced on Illumina HiSeq 2500 (2x100 bp) or NovaSeq (2x150 bp). Under the source paper's analysis protocol: Demultiplexing of reads and collapsing into UMI consensus sequences were performed with MIGEC, and V(D)J alignment was carried out with MiXCR. Using edgeR on replicate PBMC samples, clonotypes were called vaccine-responding if FDR was below 0.01 and the log2 fold change was above 5 up to day 15. Bulk clonotypes were assigned CD4 or CD8 identity according to which sequenced CD4 or CD8 repertoire held them at higher abundance. TCRdb cleaned the public reads at Q25 with fastp, built clones with MiXCR and kept in-frame beta chains. Every distinct CDR3 protein forms one entry, paired with its most common genes and DNA. None of the V and J calls come from the authors' own analysis; TCRdb made them. The sample profile shows under 250,000 distinct CDR3 sequences; 6.9% of them were found once. In total, the top ten clones hold approximately 0.87% of the sample.

CDR3 length: 15 amino acids, cysteine to phenylalanine. The read is trimmed to its CDR3 DNA, 45 bases read in frame from base 1. CDR1 and CDR2, looked up from the germline V gene (reference sequence), are DFQATT and SNEGSKA. Relative to germline, V is 6 bases shorter and J is 0 bases shorter, with 15 bases between their ends. The V gene is TRBV20-1 and the J gene is TRBJ2-1; TRBD2 is possibly the D segment (6 matching bases). The receptor was isolated from a man aged 25 to 40 who received the YFV17D yellow fever vaccine. Source: CD4+ T cells sorted from PBMCs, taken 15 days after the yellow fever booster vaccination. The DNA sequence is as follows: TGCAGTGCACAACTTAGCGGTAGCTCCTACAATGAGCAGTTCTTC. This sequence encodes CSAQLSGSSYNEQFF.